This TCR beta chain was identified in a study of blood T cell repertoires in COVID-19. For the study at large: The cDNA or gDNA used as material had been derived from T cells, B-cell-depleted T cells, or PBMCs.

Participants spanned ages about 18 to 95 years and resided in roughly 26 US areas. In Cohort 3, a recovered donor had either two negative PCRs, clearance, or symptom resolution. Authors' processing steps: Scientists estimated how many nucleated cells there were by amplifying reference gene primers. The protocol was immunoSEQ multiplex PCR, while the TCRdb copy is restricted to in-frame clones and leaves out a portion. That table gives V, J and clone size, and the DNA gave D and trimming. The repertoire holds some 270,000 clones, nearly 90% seen once, with 1.9% in the top ten. V gave up 4 bases and J gave up 6 bases; unmatched junction bases: 3. This CDR3 is built from 15 residues. In germline, CDR1 is SNHLY, CDR2 FYNNEI.

Sequencing was performed on PBMCs or T cells enriched from blood (not recorded which). The V call is TRBV2, the J call TRBJ2-2; the match to TRBD1 covers 12 bases. This clonotype was obtained from a woman in her sixties who had recovered from COVID-19. The CDR3 loop is CASSAGTGGSGELFF. CDR3 sequence (DNA): TGTGCCAGCAGTGCCGGGACAGGGGGCTCCGGGGAGCTGTTTTTT.